This TCR beta chain emerged from a study of blood T cells in healthy people across ages. Combining a sample-barcoded 5' primer with a J-beta primer mix, a second PCR ran for 7 to 11 cycles. TCRdb itself ran the 5' RACE reads through MiXCR, one entry per CDR3 protein. There are some 890,000 distinct CDR3 sequences in the sample; about 27% occur only once, and 9.5% to 13% lies in the top ten. Study findings and constraints: Leaving the PBMCs unsorted stopped any conclusive comparison of naive versus antigen-experienced cells. Relative to aged donors, long-lived donors carried more naive CD4+ cells and displayed higher diversity.

This clonotype was seen at least ten times. What it binds is unknown. The CDR3 runs to 18 residues. The germline CDR1 and CDR2 sequences are SQVTM and ANQGSEA. V shed 4 bases and J shed 0 bases, with 19 bases lying between them. This same sample was also taken into another study, of T cells of mothers and their children.

Sequences were obtained from blood. The chain couples TRBV29-1 to TRBJ1-6; a possible D gene is TRBD1 (6 bases). The receptor comes from a woman aged 40 to 50 in good health. Here the CDR3 reads CSVAGSGGLGSYNSPLHF. The CDR3 nucleotides read TGCAGCGTTGCCGGGTCGGGGGGCTTGGGCTCCTATAATTCACCCCTCCACTTT.